The 15 T cell receptor beta chains below were found in one sample sequenced in a study of blood T cell repertoires in COVID-19. Sequenced by immunoSEQ multiplex PCR; TCRdb stores in-frame clones only, minus some. The table shows 250,000 or so clones, with just under 90% occurring only once. What was sequenced was peripheral blood. The receptors derive from a man aged 30 to 45 with COVID-19, enrolled during active disease.

The rearrangement uses TRBV7-9 and TRBJ1-1; the D gene is possibly TRBD1 (6 bases). The CDR3 consists of 14 residues. Per the germline V gene, CDR1 is SEHNR and CDR2 is FQNEAQ (reference sequence). V lost 0 bases to trimming and J lost 4 bases, with 9 bases between them. The CDR3 nucleotides are TGTGCCAGCAGCTTAGCACAGGGAGTCACTGAAGCTTTCTTT. It yields the protein CASSLAQGVTEAFF.

The V call is TRBV2, the J call TRBJ2-7; 9 bases are shared with TRBD1. There are 15 residues in the CDR3. The V segment lost 5 bases and the J segment 2 bases; nucleotides outside the gene matches: 7. The V gene's germline CDR1 is SNHLY and CDR2 FYNNEI. CDR3 amino acids: CASSNRDRVPYEQYF. The CDR3 nucleotides read TGTGCCAGCAGTAACCGGGACAGGGTACCCTACGAGCAGTACTTC.

The V gene is TRBV15, the J gene TRBJ1-2; D is unresolved. The CDR3 runs 15 residues. Trimming pared 0 bases from V and 5 bases from J, leaving 13 bases between. Germline CDR1 reads LNHNV; CDR2 reads YYDKDF (reference sequence). The CDR3 is CATSRDVDGRYGYTF. CDR3 coding DNA: TGTGCCACCAGCAGAGATGTAGATGGGAGATATGGCTACACCTTC.

This clone was counted a single time. The V gene is TRBV28, the J gene TRBJ1-3; 10 nucleotides line up with TRBD1. Germline CDR1 MDHEN, CDR2 SYDVKM. With 5 bases clipped from V and 2 bases from J, the junction kept 6 bases outside the gene matches. CDR3 size: 16 residues. The CDR3 DNA follows: TGTGCCAGCAGTCGGTCCGGACAGGGGGCTGGAAACACCATATATTTT. It translates to CASSRSGQGAGNTIYF. The variable domain in full, with the rest retrieved from reference TRBV28 and TRBJ1-3, is DVKVTQSSRYLVKRTGEKVFLECVQDMDHENMFWYRQDPGLGLRLIYFSYDVKMKEKGDIPEGYSVSREKKERFSLILESASTNQTSMYLCASSRSGQGAGNTIYFGEGSWLTVV.

The rearrangement links TRBV7-2 to TRBJ2-1, with a possible D match to TRBD2 (6 bases). The V gene lost 4 bases and the J gene lost 2 bases, with 12 bases spanning the gap. The V gene's germline CDR1 is SGHTA and CDR2 FQGNSA. The CDR3 has 15 amino acids. The CDR3 nucleotides read TGTGCCAGCAGCTCACACGGGGGTCCCTACAATGAGCAGTTCTTC. Translated: CASSSHGGPYNEQFF.

The CDR3 reads CAISELAPNQPQHF. DNA for the CDR3: TGTGCCATCAGTGAGCTGGCACCAAATCAGCCCCAGCATTTT. J is TRBJ1-5 and V is TRBV10-3; D ambiguous. Germline V gene data show CDR1 as ENHRY and CDR2 as SYGVKD. Deletions cut 2 bases from V and 4 bases from J, with 9 bases between. The CDR3 has 14 residues.

V usage is TRBV5-5 and J usage is TRBJ2-7, with D unclear. Trimming removed 3 bases at V and 1 base at J, with 8 bases between. The germline gives CDR1 SGHKS, CDR2 YYEKEE (reference sequence). This CDR3 region has 13 residues. In DNA form, the CDR3 reads TGTGCCAGCAGCTCCGATCGGTCCTACGAGCAGTACTTC. This translates into CASSSDRSYEQYF.

This sequence joins TRBV9 and TRBJ1-3, with TRBD1 matching 7 bases. The CDR3 runs to 14 residues. Per germline, CDR1 SGDLS and CDR2 YYNGEE. V dropped 7 bases and J dropped 0; count of bases not matched to a gene: 4. The CDR3 nucleotides are TGTGCCAGCCGACAGGGAAGCTCTGGAAACACCATATATTTT. As protein: CASRQGSSGNTIYF.

This clone was found once. The rearrangement uses TRBV21-1 and TRBJ1-1; the tabulated D call, TRBD1, remains unverified against the DNA. TRBV21-1 is designated a pseudogene. CDR3 length: 12 residues. This CDR3 is CASSTGNTEAFF. CDR3 coding DNA: TGTGCCAGCAGCACAGGGAACACTGAAGCTTTCTTT.

A single count supports this clone. The chain carries TRBV4-3 and TRBJ2-1; 8 bases agree with TRBD2. Per germline, CDR1 LGHNA and CDR2 YSLEER. This CDR3 region has 15 residues. With 1 base clipped from V and 12 bases from J, the junction kept 11 bases outside the gene matches. CDR3 sequence reads: CASSQGSGSVTRQFF. DNA for the CDR3: TGCGCCAGCAGCCAAGGGAGCGGGAGCGTTACCCGGCAGTTCTTC.

The rearrangement joins TRBV7-2 to TRBJ2-4; TRBD1 is a possible D gene (8 bases). Germline CDR1 and CDR2: SGHTA and FQGNSA. The V end was cut by 5 bases, the J end by 13 bases, with 27 bases between. This CDR3 comprises 16 residues. Written as DNA, the CDR3 is TGTGCCAGCAGCGCAGGGACAGGACCCTCACAGCGGGGACAGTACTTC. It specifies CASSAGTGPSQRGQYF. Complete variable domain (other parts from reference TRBV7-2 and TRBJ2-4): GAGVSQSPSNKVTEKGKDVELRCDPISGHTALYWYRQSLGQGLEFLIYFQGNSAPDKSGLPSDRFSAERTGGSVSTLTIQRTQQEDSAVYLCASSAGTGPSQRGQYFGAGTRLSVL.

V gene TRBV30 combines with J gene TRBJ1-6; D may be TRBD1 (6 bases). The CDR3 spans 17 residues. The ends were cut back, 4 bases at V and 7 bases at J, with 23 bases in the middle. The V gene's germline CDR1 is GTSNPN and CDR2 SVGIG (reference sequence). CDR3 sequence reads: CAWTVDRSPLGNSPLHF. The DNA of the CDR3 is TGTGCCTGGACTGTCGACAGGTCACCCTTAGGGAATTCACCCCTCCACTTT.

The chain carries TRBV28 and TRBJ1-2; 9 nucleotides align to TRBD1. V shed 3 bases, J shed 5 bases, and the junction held 7 bases outside the gene matches. The CDR3 runs to 15 residues. Germline lookup yields CDR1 MDHEN and CDR2 SYDVKM. The DNA for the CDR3 is TGTGCCAGCAGTTTTCTGGACAGGGGCCTTTATGGCTACACCTTC. This sequence encodes CASSFLDRGLYGYTF.

This clone was recorded only once. The CDR3 here is CASSPLGLAGAPTDTQYF. The CDR3 nucleotides are TGTGCCAGCAGCCCGCTCGGACTAGCGGGGGCCCCCACAGATACGCAGTATTTT. The rearrangement uses TRBV7-3 and TRBJ2-3, with 13 bases matching TRBD2. CDR1 and CDR2 (germline): SGHTA, FQGTGA. The CDR3 extends over 18 amino acids. J lost 2 bases, V lost 5 bases, and 10 bases had no gene match.

This sequence joins TRBV9 and TRBJ1-3; D possibly corresponds to TRBD1 (6 bases). Germline CDR1 is SGDLS and CDR2 is YYNGEE. Trimming took off 7 bases at V and 0 bases at J, with 14 bases between the two ends. The CDR3 runs to 15 residues. CDR3 in DNA: TGTGCCAGCTCCCCAGGGGCTATCTCTGGAAACACCATATATTTT. This codes for CASSPGAISGNTIYF.